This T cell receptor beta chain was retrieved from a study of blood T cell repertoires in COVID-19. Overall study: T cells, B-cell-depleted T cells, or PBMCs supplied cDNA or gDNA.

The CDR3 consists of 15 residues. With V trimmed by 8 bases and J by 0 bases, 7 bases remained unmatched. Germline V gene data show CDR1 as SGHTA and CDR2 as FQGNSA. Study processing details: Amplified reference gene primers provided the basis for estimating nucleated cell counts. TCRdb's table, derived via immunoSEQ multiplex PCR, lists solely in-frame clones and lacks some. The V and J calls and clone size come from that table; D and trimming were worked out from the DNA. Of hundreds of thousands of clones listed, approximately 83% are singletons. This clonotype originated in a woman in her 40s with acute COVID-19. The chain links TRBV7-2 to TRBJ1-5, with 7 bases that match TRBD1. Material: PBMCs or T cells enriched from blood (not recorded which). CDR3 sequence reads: CASAMTGNSNQPQHF. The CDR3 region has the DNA TGTGCCAGCGCCATGACAGGGAATAGCAATCAGCCCCAGCATTTT.